Below, 6 T cell receptor beta chains from the same sample are listed, as sequenced in a study of blood T cell repertoires in COVID-19. Sequenced by immunoSEQ multiplex PCR; TCRdb stores in-frame clones only, minus some. This sample has approximately 150,000 clones; about 80% occur once, and the top ten carry around 3.4%. Material: peripheral blood. All receptors derive from a man in his 70s who had recovered from COVID-19.

The chain couples TRBV29-1 to TRBJ2-2; 7 nucleotides line up with TRBD2. The germline V gene has CDR1 SQVTM and CDR2 ANQGSEA. The CDR3 spans 15 residues. The ends lost 6 bases at V and 2 bases at J; junction bases unmatched: 9. Here the CDR3 DNA reads TGCAGCGTCTCCCGGCTAGCGGATAACACCGGGGAGCTGTTTTTT. The encoded protein is CSVSRLADNTGELFF.

The CDR3 DNA is TGTGCCAGCAGCGCACCAACAGGGCGCTATGGCTACACCTTC. This encodes CASSAPTGRYGYTF. V gene TRBV7-2 combines with J gene TRBJ1-2; TRBD1 is a possible D gene (6 bases). Germline assignment: CDR1 SGHTA and CDR2 FQGNSA. Trimming removed 5 bases from V and 4 bases from J, with 14 bases in between. The CDR3 is made up of 14 amino acids.

J is TRBJ1-1 and V is TRBV7-9, with 8 bases aligning to TRBD1. Looked up from germline, CDR1 is SEHNR and CDR2 is FQNEAQ (reference sequence). V was clipped by 5 bases and J by 2 bases; unmatched bases: 10. The CDR3 loop spans 16 amino acids. The CDR3 sequence: CASSRRRQGTNTEAFF. The DNA of the CDR3 is TGTGCCAGCAGCCGCCGGCGACAGGGGACCAACACTGAAGCTTTCTTT.

The sample holds a few counts of this clone. J is TRBJ2-2 and V is TRBV5-1; 9 bases match TRBD1. Per the germline V gene, CDR1 is SGHRS and CDR2 is YFSETQ. With 0 bases clipped from V and 0 bases from J, the junction kept 3 bases outside the gene matches. The CDR3 length is 17 residues. The CDR3 nucleotides read TGCGCCAGCAGCTTGGATAGACAGGGGGCGAACACCGGGGAGCTGTTTTTT. This codes for CASSLDRQGANTGELFF.

V is TRBV12-3 or TRBV12-4 and J is TRBJ2-5; TRBD2 aligns across 11 bases. The CDR3 runs to 13 residues. Trimming removed 6 bases from V and 5 bases from J; junction bases left unmatched: 2. CDR3 protein: CASRTSGTETQYF. DNA of the CDR3: TGTGCCAGCAGGACTAGCGGGACGGAGACCCAGTACTTC.

Many counts were recorded for this clone. The CDR3 DNA follows: TGCGCCAGCACCCCGGGACTAGCGGGAGTTAGCGAGCAGTTCTTC. Its protein product is CASTPGLAGVSEQFF. The chain carries TRBV4-1 and TRBJ2-1; 14 positions match TRBD2. The CDR3 sequence is 15 residues long. With V trimmed by 7 bases and J by 10 bases, 9 bases remained unmatched. Germline CDR1 MGHRA, CDR2 YSYEKL.